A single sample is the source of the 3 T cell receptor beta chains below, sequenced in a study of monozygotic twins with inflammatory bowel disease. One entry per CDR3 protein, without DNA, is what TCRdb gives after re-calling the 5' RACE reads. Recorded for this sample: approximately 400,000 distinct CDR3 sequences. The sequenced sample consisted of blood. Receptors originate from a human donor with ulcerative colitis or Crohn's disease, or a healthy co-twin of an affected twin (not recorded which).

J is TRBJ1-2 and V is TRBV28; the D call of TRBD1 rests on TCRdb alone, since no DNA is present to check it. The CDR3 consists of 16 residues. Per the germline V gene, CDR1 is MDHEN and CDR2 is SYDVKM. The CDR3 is CASRSPRVTMGYGYTF.

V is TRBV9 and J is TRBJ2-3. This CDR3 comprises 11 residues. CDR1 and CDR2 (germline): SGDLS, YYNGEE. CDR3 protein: CASSVGDTQYF.

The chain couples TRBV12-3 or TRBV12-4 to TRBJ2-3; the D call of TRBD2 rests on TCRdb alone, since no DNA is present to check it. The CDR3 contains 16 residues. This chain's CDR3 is CASSGLAGKPGDTQYF.